This is a list of T cell receptor beta chains from one sample in a study of blood T cell repertoires in COVID-19. This table comes from immunoSEQ multiplex PCR, and its TCRdb copy is limited to in-frame clones, with some not included. The sample lists about 24,000 clones, approximately 86% occurring once. Sequenced input: peripheral blood. These receptors originate from a man aged 45-65 years with active COVID-19. Each CDR3 is given with its conserved first and last residue. Each record gives: clone size, V gene, D gene, J gene, CDR3 DNA, CDR3 protein. A D gene is named only where the DNA matches it firmly. Not all rows give a size; the values are once, few, many and, for expanded clones, a class.

>.|TRBV5-1|.|TRBJ1-1
TGCGCCAGCAGCTTGACGCCCAGCACTGAAGCTTTCTTT
CASSLTPSTEAFF
>few|TRBV7-2|TRBD1|TRBJ2-1
TGTGCCAGCAGCTTACCGGGACAGGCGTACAATGAGCAGTTCTTC
CASSLPGQAYNEQFF
>.|TRBV7-6|.|TRBJ2-5
TGTGCCAGCAGCGTAGGGAGACTGGCTTCCGGGACCCAGTACTTC
CASSVGRLASGTQYF
>.|TRBV18|.|TRBJ1-2
TGTGCCAGCTCACCAGAGAGTAACTATGGCTACACCTTC
CASSPESNYGYTF
>.|TRBV4-3|.|TRBJ2-4
TGCGCCAGCAGCCAAGAAGGAGGGGTCAAAAACATTCAGTACTTC
CASSQEGGVKNIQYF
>.|TRBV29-1|TRBD2|TRBJ2-1
TGCAGCGCCGGGACTAGCATATATGAGCAGTTCTTC
CSAGTSIYEQFF
>.|TRBV5-6|TRBD1|TRBJ1-5
TGTGCCAGCAGCTTTGGGACAGGGCGTGGACAGCCCCAGCATTTT
CASSFGTGRGQPQHF
>few|TRBV24-1|.|TRBJ1-5
TGTGCCACCAGTGATCCGGGTCGGCGGCAGCCCCAGCATTTT
CATSDPGRRQPQHF
>.|TRBV3-1/TRBV3-2|.|TRBJ2-3
TGTGCCAGCAGCCTCCTCCAGGGATTGGCAGATACGCAGTATTTT
CASSLLQGLADTQYF
>.|TRBV2|.|TRBJ2-3
TGTGCCAGCAGTACTGGGGGCAGGGGACGAGATACGCAGTATTTT
CASSTGGRGRDTQYF